This is a list of T cell receptor beta chains from one sample in a study of blood T cell repertoires in COVID-19. The protocol was immunoSEQ multiplex PCR, while the TCRdb copy is restricted to in-frame clones and leaves out a portion. This repertoire shows more than 200,000 clones, about 85% found once; its top ten account for under 5.5%. The sequenced material came from peripheral blood. These receptors were collected from a man aged 60-69 years with acute or convalescent COVID-19. CDR3s include the opening cysteine and the closing phenylalanine or tryptophan. D genes are given only for firm matches. The size of a clone is reported for some rows only, either as once, few or many, or as a class for expanded clones.

CDR3,DNA,size,V,J,D,length
CASSERSGTANSPLHF,TGTGCCAGCAGCGAGCGCTCCGGGACAGCAAATTCACCCCTCCACTTT,few,TRBV9,TRBJ1-6,TRBD1,16
CASSQTGGRASPLHF,TGTGCCAGCAGTCAAACAGGGGGGAGGGCCTCACCCCTCCACTTT,-,TRBV9,TRBJ1-6,TRBD1,15
CASSRSGGVNSPLHF,TGTGCCAGCAGCAGGTCCGGAGGGGTTAATTCACCCCTCCACTTT,-,TRBV7-3,TRBJ1-6,-,15
CASSQDLMGEEGTEAFF,TGCGCCAGCAGCCAAGATCTCATGGGGGAGGAGGGCACTGAAGCTTTCTTT,-,TRBV4-3,TRBJ1-1,-,17
CAWSQQVNTEAFF,TGTGCCTGGAGTCAGCAGGTGAACACTGAAGCTTTCTTT,-,TRBV30,TRBJ1-1,-,13
CASSWGGTNEKLFF,TGTGCCAGCAGTTGGGGAGGAACTAATGAAAAACTGTTTTTT,-,TRBV9,TRBJ1-4,-,14
CASSFDRAGANVLTF,TGTGCCAGCAGCTTCGACAGGGCTGGGGCCAACGTCCTGACTTTC,-,TRBV7-8,TRBJ2-6,TRBD1,15
CAISESTVGQPQHF,TGTGCCATCAGTGAGTCGACAGTCGGGCAGCCCCAGCATTTT,-,TRBV10-3,TRBJ1-5,-,14
CASGLDYPGKLTGELFF,TGTGCTAGTGGTTTGGACTATCCGGGTAAACTCACCGGGGAGCTGTTTTTT,-,TRBV12-5,TRBJ2-2,-,17
CASSLRPGQGDGYTF,TGTGCCAGCAGCTTAAGACCGGGACAGGGCGATGGCTACACCTTC,few,TRBV11-2,TRBJ1-2,TRBD1,15
CASSLAGVADTQYF,TGTGCCAGCAGCCTGGCGGGAGTCGCAGATACGCAGTATTTT,-,TRBV5-4,TRBJ2-3,TRBD2,14
CASSPAIGQGQGQPQHF,TGTGCCAGCAGTCCCGCAATCGGACAGGGGCAGGGTCAGCCCCAGCATTTT,-,TRBV6-6,TRBJ1-5,TRBD1,17
CASSLAGQGAINEKLFF,TGTGCCAGCAGCTTGGCCGGGCAGGGGGCTATTAATGAAAAACTGTTTTTT,-,TRBV5-5,TRBJ1-4,TRBD1,17
CASSLRVPSYNEQFF,TGTGCCAGCAGTCTACGGGTCCCCTCCTACAATGAGCAGTTCTTC,-,TRBV27,TRBJ2-1,-,15
CASSSLTGGAYEQYF,TGTGCCAGCAGTTCGTTGACAGGGGGAGCCTACGAGCAGTACTTC,-,TRBV6-6,TRBJ2-7,TRBD1,15
CASSIDRGTDTQYF,TGTGCCAGTAGTATCGACAGGGGCACAGATACGCAGTATTTT,-,TRBV19,TRBJ2-3,TRBD1,14
CASSPSGQGGQYF,TGTGCCAGCAGCCCAAGTGGACAGGGAGGGCAGTACTTC,-,TRBV9,TRBJ2-7,TRBD1,13
CASSRQGRPNEKLFF,TGTGCCAGCAGCCGGCAGGGTAGGCCTAATGAAAAACTGTTTTTT,-,TRBV3-1/TRBV3-2,TRBJ1-4,-,15
CASHKNEGQGVGNTIYF,TGTGCCAGCCATAAAAACGAGGGACAGGGGGTTGGAAACACCATATATTTT,-,TRBV7-6,TRBJ1-3,TRBD1,17
CASSPRTLTRGATNEKLFF,TGTGCCAGCTCACCGAGGACACTTACAAGAGGTGCAACTAATGAAAAACTGTTTTTT,-,TRBV18,TRBJ1-4,-,19
CASRREGVLSGELFF,TGCGCCAGCAGACGGGAGGGGGTGTTATCCGGGGAGCTGTTTTTT,-,TRBV5-1,TRBJ2-2,TRBD2,15
CASSPDVGAFQSYNEQFF,TGTGCCAGCAGCCCAGACGTAGGGGCCTTTCAATCCTACAATGAGCAGTTCTTC,few,TRBV9,TRBJ2-1,-,18
CSVGQGGDEQYF,TGCAGCGTTGGACAAGGAGGGGACGAGCAGTACTTC,-,TRBV29-1,TRBJ2-7,-,12
CASSLWASGFYEQYF,TGTGCCAGCAGTTTATGGGCTAGCGGATTCTACGAGCAGTACTTC,-,TRBV28,TRBJ2-7,TRBD2,15
CASSLQGGTEAFF,TGTGCCAGCAGTTTACAGGGAGGGACTGAAGCTTTCTTT,-,TRBV6-4,TRBJ1-1,-,13
CAWSGDAGGAPKYF,TGTGCCTGGAGTGGCGACGCGGGAGGGGCCCCCAAGTACTTC,-,TRBV30,TRBJ2-4,TRBD2,14
CAWSVRRAHGYTF,TGTGCCTGGAGTGTACGCAGGGCGCATGGCTACACCTTC,-,TRBV30,TRBJ1-2,-,13
CASSSTMKNNEQFF,TGTGCCAGCAGTTCCACAATGAAGAACAATGAGCAGTTCTTC,few,TRBV6-5,TRBJ2-1,-,14
CASSSQTGEISYEQYF,TGCGCCAGCAGCTCACAGACAGGGGAAATCTCCTACGAGCAGTACTTC,-,TRBV5-1,TRBJ2-7,TRBD1,16
CASSLRQGPNTEAFF,TGTGCCAGCAGCTTACGCCAGGGCCCGAACACTGAAGCTTTCTTT,-,TRBV7-2,TRBJ1-1,-,15
CASSSDRTYEQYF,TGTGCCAGCAGCTCGGACAGAACCTACGAGCAGTACTTC,-,TRBV11-3,TRBJ2-7,-,13
CAISESGQGDYGYTF,TGTGCCATCAGTGAGTCGGGACAGGGAGACTATGGCTACACCTTC,once,TRBV10-3,TRBJ1-2,TRBD1,15
CASSYGQTLDRARITEAFF,TGTGCCAGCAGCTATGGGCAGACCTTGGACAGGGCAAGGATCACTGAAGCTTTCTTT,-,TRBV6-6,TRBJ1-1,TRBD1,19
CACNRVTYGYTF,TGTGCCTGCAACAGGGTCACCTATGGCTACACCTTC,-,TRBV30,TRBJ1-2,-,12
CASRGGTGFYSNQPQHF,TGTGCCAGCAGGGGGGGGACAGGGTTCTATAGCAATCAGCCCCAGCATTTT,-,TRBV2,TRBJ1-5,TRBD1,17
CASSPPGGRNSPLHF,TGTGCCAGCAGCCCCCCCGGGGGGCGGAATTCACCCCTCCACTTT,-,TRBV3-1/TRBV3-2,TRBJ1-6,-,15
CASSLAGVRGNSPLHF,TGTGCCAGCAGTTTGGCGGGGGTACGCGGGAATTCACCCCTCCACTTT,-,TRBV6-5,TRBJ1-6,-,16
CAISATPGTGLSYTF,TGTGCCATCAGTGCCACCCCCGGGACAGGTTTATCCTACACCTTC,-,TRBV10-3,TRBJ1-2,TRBD1,15
CASSYAGLNTEAFF,TGTGCCAGCAGTTACGCAGGTTTGAACACTGAAGCTTTCTTT,-,TRBV6-5,TRBJ1-1,-,14
CASSLSGRAYDYSRTDTQYF,TGTGCCAGCAGTTTAAGCGGGAGGGCATACGACTACTCCCGCACAGATACGCAGTATTTT,few,TRBV28,TRBJ2-3,TRBD2,20
CASSLAGQGGQPQHF,TGTGCCAGCAGCTTAGCGGGACAGGGTGGGCAGCCCCAGCATTTT,-,TRBV7-8,TRBJ1-5,TRBD1,15
CASSERTGTSGANVLTF,TGTGCCAGCAGTGAAAGGACAGGGACTTCTGGGGCCAACGTCCTGACTTTC,-,TRBV6-1,TRBJ2-6,TRBD1,17
CASSLKGQGWTEAFF,TGCGCCAGCAGCTTGAAAGGACAGGGTTGGACTGAAGCTTTCTTT,once,TRBV5-1,TRBJ1-1,TRBD1,15
CASSIPQGRNQPQHF,TGTGCCAGTAGTATCCCCCAGGGGCGGAATCAGCCCCAGCATTTT,-,TRBV19,TRBJ1-5,-,15
CASSLPGQDYEQYF,TGTGCCAGCAGCCTACCGGGACAGGACTACGAGCAGTACTTC,medium-sized,TRBV7-9,TRBJ2-7,TRBD1,14
CASSHGTGVNQPQHF,TGTGCCAGCAGTCACGGGACAGGGGTCAATCAGCCCCAGCATTTT,-,TRBV6-5,TRBJ1-5,TRBD1,15
CASSLGTGETKNIQYF,TGTGCCAGCAGCTTAGGCACAGGGGAGACCAAAAACATTCAGTACTTC,-,TRBV7-6,TRBJ2-4,TRBD1,16
CASSQDPALAGGPNSEDTQYF,TGCGCCAGCAGCCAAGATCCTGCGCTAGCGGGTGGCCCCAACTCAGAAGATACGCAGTATTTT,-,TRBV4-3,TRBJ2-3,TRBD2,21
CASSSPDTATDTQYF,TGTGCCAGCAGCTCCCCGGACACAGCCACAGATACGCAGTATTTT,-,TRBV7-2,TRBJ2-3,-,15
CASSLTIRGTGTDTQYF,TGTGCCAGCAGCTTAACGATCAGGGGGACAGGGACAGATACGCAGTATTTT,-,TRBV7-3,TRBJ2-3,TRBD1,17
CSAGDGAAIYEQYF,TGCAGTGCTGGTGACGGCGCGGCTATCTACGAGCAGTACTTC,few,TRBV20-1,TRBJ2-7,-,14
CASSLRETQYF,TGTGCCAGCAGTCTACGGGAGACCCAGTACTTC,-,TRBV6-2/TRBV6-3,TRBJ2-5,-,11
CASSLAEVVQYF,TGTGCCAGCAGTTTAGCAGAGGTGGTTCAGTACTTC,few,TRBV12-3/TRBV12-4,TRBJ2-7,-,12